A single sample is the source of the 26 T cell receptor beta chains below, sequenced in a study of shared clonotypes between healthy human individuals. Sequencing used immunoSEQ multiplex PCR; TCRdb keeps in-frame clones, though not all of them. The sample consists of over 2,000,000 clones, roughly 93% of them appearing once. Selected positively for CCR7 and CD45RO-negative, naive CD8 cells excluded terminally differentiated effector memory CD45RA+ cells. The sample was naive CD8+ T cells from PBMCs. The receptors here all came from a man younger than 30 in good health. Some clones in this sample may be carry-over from other donors' samples.

The gene calls are TRBV2 and TRBJ2-7; 8 nucleotides align to TRBD1. Germline V gene lookup returns CDR1 SNHLY and CDR2 FYNNEI. J lost 6 bases, V lost 11 bases, and 12 bases had no gene match. The CDR3 runs 13 residues. DNA for the CDR3: TGTGCCGTTCCTGGACAGGGACGTGGCGAGCAGTACTTC. The encoded protein is CAVPGQGRGEQYF.

The V call is TRBV28, the J call TRBJ2-1; 11 nucleotides agree with TRBD2. The CDR3 extends over 15 amino acids. J gave up 7 bases and V 5 bases, and 7 bases lay outside the gene matches. CDR1 and CDR2 from the germline V gene are MDHEN and SYDVKM. The CDR3 spells CASSQLAGVGNEQFF. For the CDR3, the DNA is TGTGCCAGCAGTCAACTAGCGGGAGTAGGGAATGAGCAGTTCTTC.

The chain uses TRBV9 and TRBJ2-1, with TRBD2 identical over 7 bases. Germline loops: CDR1 SGDLS, CDR2 YYNGEE. V dropped 3 bases and J dropped 0; count of bases not matched to a gene: 9. This CDR3 contains 17 residues. The CDR3 coding sequence is TGTGCCAGCAGCGGATCGGGCGGGAGTAACTCCTACAATGAGCAGTTCTTC. Amino acids: CASSGSGGSNSYNEQFF.

Of note for this clone: At the DNA level, this CDR3 is encoded by other sequences in the same sample as well. The rearrangement links TRBV5-6 to TRBJ2-7; 8 bases are shared with TRBD1. CDR3 length: 14 amino acids. Trimming removed 0 bases from V and 3 bases from J; junction bases left unmatched: 2. Germline values: CDR1 SGHDT, CDR2 YYEEEE. The CDR3 here is CASSLGTGIYEQYF. The CDR3 DNA reads as TGTGCCAGCAGCTTGGGGACAGGGATCTACGAGCAGTACTTC.

This chain connects TRBV2 to TRBJ2-2, with 8 positions matching TRBD2. CDR3 length equals 19 residues. Per the germline V gene, CDR1 is SNHLY and CDR2 is FYNNEI. J gave up 6 bases and V 1 base, and 16 bases lay outside the gene matches. CDR3 sequence (DNA): TGTGCCAGCAGTGAAGTCTTTAGTTTGACTAGCGAGTTCGCCGGGGAGCTGTTTTTT. Residues: CASSEVFSLTSEFAGELFF.

The gene calls are TRBV12-5 and TRBJ2-7; D is unclear. The V and J ends lost 2 bases and 5 bases respectively, with 7 bases between them. Germline CDR1 LGHNT, CDR2 FRNRAP. The CDR3 is 12 amino acids. The CDR3 DNA follows: TGTGCTAGTGGTTTGTCGATGGACGAGCAGTACTTC. As protein: CASGLSMDEQYF.

The gene calls are TRBV27 and TRBJ1-4, with D perhaps TRBD1 (6 bases). The CDR3 covers 16 residues. Germline CDR1 is MNHEY and CDR2 is SMNVEV (reference sequence). The V and J ends lost 0 bases and 7 bases respectively, with 15 bases between them. In DNA, the CDR3 is TGTGCCAGCAGTTTATCTCGTGTCGGGACACCTGAAAAACTGTTTTTT. Protein: CASSLSRVGTPEKLFF.

Points on this clone: The same CDR3 arises from other DNA sequences in this sample as well. This sequence joins TRBV11-2 and TRBJ1-2, with 7 bases lining up with TRBD1. The V segment lost 5 bases and the J segment 4 bases; nucleotides outside the gene matches: 4. CDR3 length: 13 amino acids. Germline V lookup: CDR1 SGHAT, CDR2 FQNNGV. The CDR3 DNA sequence: TGTGCCAGCAGCCCGACAGGGATCTATGGCTACACCTTC. Translated, it gives CASSPTGIYGYTF.

This clone was seen more than once but under ten times. The chain is built from TRBV30 and TRBJ1-1; maybe TRBD1 (6 bases). Germline assignment: CDR1 GTSNPN and CDR2 SVGIG (reference sequence). Trimming stripped 4 bases from V and 3 bases from J, with 12 bases between. This CDR3 contains 13 residues. In nucleotides, the CDR3 is TGTGCCTGGACCTTGACAGGCTACACTGAAGCTTTCTTT. Translation gives CAWTLTGYTEAFF.

This rearrangement joins TRBV27 to TRBJ1-2; 9 nucleotides match TRBD1. The CDR3 is made up of 18 amino acids. CDR1 and CDR2 (germline): MNHEY, SMNVEV (reference sequence). The V segment lost 2 bases and the J segment 4 bases; nucleotides outside the gene matches: 14. CDR3 region: CASSLVPPGDRALYGYTF. As DNA, the CDR3 is TGTGCCAGCAGTTTAGTCCCGCCCGGGGACAGGGCCCTCTATGGCTACACCTTC.

The chain links TRBV29-1 to TRBJ2-7; 9 bases align to TRBD1. Germline assignment: CDR1 SQVTM and CDR2 ANQGSEA. V lost 3 bases, J lost 4 bases, and 4 bases stayed unmatched. CDR3 size: 13 residues. The CDR3 DNA reads TGCAGCGTTGAGGGGACAGGGAGGTACGAGCAGTACTTC. Its translation is CSVEGTGRYEQYF.

This chain joins TRBV10-2 and TRBJ1-1, with TRBD1 as a possible D gene (6 bases). The CDR3 has 10 amino acids. Per germline, CDR1 WSHSY and CDR2 SAAADI. V dropped 5 bases and J dropped 10 bases, with 8 bases sitting between them. The CDR3 nucleotides are TGCGCCAGCAGTCAGGGGACAGCTTTCTTT. As protein: CASSQGTAFF.

The CDR3 protein is CASSAHRDTGELFF. The DNA of the CDR3 is TGTGCCAGCAGTGCACACAGGGACACCGGGGAGCTGTTTTTT. The genes are TRBV27 and TRBJ2-2; D possibly corresponds to TRBD1 (6 bases). Trimming took off 5 bases at V and 3 bases at J, with 10 bases between the two ends. From germline, CDR1 is MNHEY and CDR2 SMNVEV (reference sequence). The CDR3 consists of 14 residues.

V usage is TRBV7-6 and J usage is TRBJ2-1, with D tentatively TRBD1 (5 bases). Between the trimmed V and J ends, which lost 3 bases and 5 bases, there was a span of 11 bases. The CDR3 has 14 amino acids. The germline V gene encodes CDR1 SGHVS and CDR2 FNYEAQ. DNA of the CDR3: TGTGCCAGCAGCTTCGACAGAATTAACAATGAGCAGTTCTTC. This translates into CASSFDRINNEQFF.

The rearrangement links TRBV15 to TRBJ1-5; D remains unclear. Trimming removed 0 bases at V and 0 bases at J, with 12 bases between. Germline V gene sequence: CDR1 LNHNV, CDR2 YYDKDF (reference sequence). CDR3 size: 17 residues. CDR3 residues: CATSRDRRSYSNQPQHF. DNA of the CDR3: TGTGCCACCAGCAGAGATCGACGGAGTTATAGCAATCAGCCCCAGCATTTT.

This chain uses TRBV30 with TRBJ2-2; D is ambiguous. The V and J ends lost 4 bases and 1 base respectively, with 7 bases between them. The CDR3 is made up of 13 amino acids. Germline V CDR1 and CDR2: GTSNPN, SVGIG (reference sequence). This chain's CDR3 is CAWNDWNTGELFF. The CDR3 bases are TGTGCCTGGAACGACTGGAACACCGGGGAGCTGTTTTTT. Full variable domain (rest looked up from reference TRBV30 and TRBJ2-2): SQTIHQWPATLVQPVGSPLSLECTVEGTSNPNLYWYRQAAGRGLQLLFYSVGIGQISSEVPQNLSASRPQDRQFILSSKKLLLSDSGFYLCAWNDWNTGELFFGEGSRLTVL.

The chain joins TRBV7-3 to TRBJ1-2; D might be TRBD1 (6 bases). Trimming shortened V by 2 bases and J by 8 bases, and 15 bases separated the two germline ends. This CDR3 has 14 residues. From germline, CDR1 is SGHTA and CDR2 FQGTGA. CDR3: CASSLAGGAGGYTF. CDR3 DNA: TGTGCCAGCAGCTTAGCGGGGGGCGCGGGAGGCTACACCTTC.

Turning to this clone: Relative to the germline gene, one junction end is altered; a read error may explain this. This sample also contains other DNA sequences that code for the same CDR3. The chain is built from TRBV7-8 and TRBJ2-7; D gene ambiguous. The CDR3 runs to 14 residues. Per the germline V gene, CDR1 is SGHVS and CDR2 is FQNEAQ. In nucleotides, the CDR3 is TGTGCCAGCAGCCTGGGTAGTGGAGCCTACGAACAGTACTTC. Translation gives CASSLGSGAYEQYF.

The gene calls are TRBV6-1 and TRBJ2-7; D is uncertain. The CDR3 has 11 amino acids. The germline V gene encodes CDR1 MNHNS and CDR2 SASEGT. Between the trimmed V and J ends, which lost 6 bases and 4 bases, there was a span of 7 bases. The DNA of the CDR3 is TGTGCCAGCAGAGCTCTTTACGAGCAGTACTTC. Encoded protein: CASRALYEQYF.

This clone came up once. The chain carries TRBV28 and TRBJ1-5; TRBD1 matches 7 bases. CDR1 MDHEN and CDR2 SYDVKM come from the germline V gene. The CDR3 has 14 residues. Trimming at V came to 6 bases and at J to 6 bases, leaving 8 bases not matched to a gene. The CDR3 reads CASRNRQGSQPQHF. The CDR3 region has the DNA TGTGCCAGCAGAAACAGACAGGGAAGTCAGCCCCAGCATTTT. Complete variable domain (other parts from reference TRBV28 and TRBJ1-5): DVKVTQSSRYLVKRTGEKVFLECVQDMDHENMFWYRQDPGLGLRLIYFSYDVKMKEKGDIPEGYSVSREKKERFSLILESASTNQTSMYLCASRNRQGSQPQHFGDGTRLSIL.

This clone was found a few times. This chain joins TRBV27 and TRBJ1-1; D gene uncertain. V was pared by 5 bases and J by 8 bases, with 18 bases between. CDR1 and CDR2 from the germline V gene are MNHEY and SMNVEV (reference sequence). The CDR3 spans 14 residues. CDR3 sequence reads: CASSPLEPAREAFF. The DNA of the CDR3 is TGTGCCAGCAGTCCCCTGGAACCGGCAAGGGAAGCTTTCTTT.

On this clone itself: The sample holds other DNA sequences that translate to the same CDR3. The chain carries TRBV7-9 and TRBJ1-2; D is ambiguous. V was shortened by 5 bases and J by 2 bases, with 6 bases between the two germline ends. This CDR3 comprises 12 residues. From germline, CDR1 is SEHNR and CDR2 FQNEAQ (reference sequence). CDR3 bases: TGTGCCAGCAGCCTTACCAACTATGGCTACACCTTC. Translating it yields CASSLTNYGYTF.

The J gene is TRBJ1-2, the V gene TRBV27; D possibly corresponds to TRBD1 (6 bases). The CDR3 loop spans 14 amino acids. V was clipped by 9 bases and J by 7 bases, with 21 bases between them. Germline CDR1 reads MNHEY; CDR2 reads SMNVEV (reference sequence). As DNA, the CDR3 is TGTGCCAGTCTGAAGGACAGCACGGCCTTTGGCTACACCTTC. Amino acid sequence: CASLKDSTAFGYTF.

The chain employs TRBV6-5 and TRBJ2-1; D not certain. Germline V gene sequence: CDR1 MNHEY, CDR2 SVGAGI. V was clipped by 1 base and J by 8 bases, with 12 bases between them. The CDR3 is 14 residues long. The DNA of the CDR3 is TGTGCCAGCAGTTACTTGGGTAGCCTCTATGAGCAGTTCTTC. This translates into CASSYLGSLYEQFF.

V is TRBV5-1 and J is TRBJ1-2; possible D gene TRBD1, 6 bases. CDR1 is SGHRS and CDR2 is YFSETQ in the germline V gene. V was trimmed by 4 bases and J by 2 bases, leaving 24 bases between them. The CDR3 contains 18 residues. DNA for the CDR3: TGCGCCAGCAGCATAGACCCTAGGACAGTTTTTGGGAACTATGGCTACACCTTC. Its translation is CASSIDPRTVFGNYGYTF.

The gene calls are TRBV20-1 and TRBJ2-7; 7 bases agree with TRBD2. V lost 5 bases and J lost 6; bases outside the gene matches: 4. The germline CDR1 and CDR2 sequences are DFQATT and SNEGSKA (reference sequence). The CDR3 has 11 residues. CDR3 sequence (DNA): TGCAGTGCTCCACCGGGGGGCGAGCAGTACTTC. As protein: CSAPPGGEQYF.